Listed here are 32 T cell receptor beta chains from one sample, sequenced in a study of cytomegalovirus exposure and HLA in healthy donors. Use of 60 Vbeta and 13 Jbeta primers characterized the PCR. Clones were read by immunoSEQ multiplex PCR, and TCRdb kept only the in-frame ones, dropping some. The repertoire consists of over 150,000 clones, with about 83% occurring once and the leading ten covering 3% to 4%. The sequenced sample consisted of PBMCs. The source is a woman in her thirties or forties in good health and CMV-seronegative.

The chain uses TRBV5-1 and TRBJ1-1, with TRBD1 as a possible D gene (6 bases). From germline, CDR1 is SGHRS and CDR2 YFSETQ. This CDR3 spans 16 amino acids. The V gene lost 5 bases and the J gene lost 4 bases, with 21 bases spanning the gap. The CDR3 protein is CASRVGLRQVGTEAFF. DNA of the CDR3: TGCGCCAGCAGGGTTGGGTTAAGACAGGTGGGCACTGAAGCTTTCTTT. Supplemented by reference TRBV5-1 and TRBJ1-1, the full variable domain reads KAGVTQTPRYLIKTRGQQVTLSCSPISGHRSVSWYQQTPGQGLQFLFEYFSETQRNKGNFPGRFSGRQFSNSRSEMNVSTLELGDSALYLCASRVGLRQVGTEAFFGQGTRLTVV.

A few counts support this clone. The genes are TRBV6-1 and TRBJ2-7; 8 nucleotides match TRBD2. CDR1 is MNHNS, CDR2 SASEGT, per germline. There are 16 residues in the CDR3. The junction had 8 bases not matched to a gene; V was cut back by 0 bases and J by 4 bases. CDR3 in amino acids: CASSEARGALIYEQYF. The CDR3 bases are TGTGCCAGCAGTGAAGCGCGGGGGGCTCTTATTTACGAGCAGTACTTC.

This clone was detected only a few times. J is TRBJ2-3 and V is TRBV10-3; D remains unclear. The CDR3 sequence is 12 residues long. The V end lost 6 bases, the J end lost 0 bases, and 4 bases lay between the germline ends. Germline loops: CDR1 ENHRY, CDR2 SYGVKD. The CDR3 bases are TGTGCCATCAGCTCTAGCACAGATACGCAGTATTTT. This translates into CAISSSTDTQYF.

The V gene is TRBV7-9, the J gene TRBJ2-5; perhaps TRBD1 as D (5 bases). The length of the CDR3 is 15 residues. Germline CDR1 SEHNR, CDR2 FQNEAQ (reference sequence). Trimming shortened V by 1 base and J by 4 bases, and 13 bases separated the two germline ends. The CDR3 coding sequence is TGTGCCAGCAGCTTAGTACCGCAGGGCCGAGAGACCCAGTACTTC. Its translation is CASSLVPQGRETQYF.

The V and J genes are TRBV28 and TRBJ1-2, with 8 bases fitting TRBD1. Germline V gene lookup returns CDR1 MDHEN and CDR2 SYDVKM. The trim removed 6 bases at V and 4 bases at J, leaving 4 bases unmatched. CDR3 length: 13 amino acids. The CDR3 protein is CASSQGTGYGYTF. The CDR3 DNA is TGTGCCAGCAGCCAGGGGACAGGCTATGGCTACACCTTC.

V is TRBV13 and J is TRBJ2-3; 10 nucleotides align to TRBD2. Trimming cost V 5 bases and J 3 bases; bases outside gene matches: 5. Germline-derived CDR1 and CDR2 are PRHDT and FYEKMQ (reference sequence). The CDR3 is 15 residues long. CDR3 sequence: CASSLGLAATDTQYF. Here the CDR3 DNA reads TGTGCCAGCAGCCTCGGACTAGCGGCGACAGATACGCAGTATTTT.

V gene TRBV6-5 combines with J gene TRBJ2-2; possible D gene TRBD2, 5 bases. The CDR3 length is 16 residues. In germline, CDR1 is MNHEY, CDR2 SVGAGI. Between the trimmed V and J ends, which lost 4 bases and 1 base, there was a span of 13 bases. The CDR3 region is CASSFQPLENTGELFF. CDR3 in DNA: TGTGCCAGCAGTTTCCAACCACTAGAGAACACCGGGGAGCTGTTTTTT.

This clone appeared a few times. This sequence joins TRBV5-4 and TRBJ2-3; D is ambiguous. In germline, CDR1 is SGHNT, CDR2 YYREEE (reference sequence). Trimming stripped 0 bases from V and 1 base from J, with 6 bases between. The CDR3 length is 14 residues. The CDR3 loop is CASSLEAGTDTQYF. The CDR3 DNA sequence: TGTGCCAGCAGCTTGGAGGCGGGCACAGATACGCAGTATTTT.

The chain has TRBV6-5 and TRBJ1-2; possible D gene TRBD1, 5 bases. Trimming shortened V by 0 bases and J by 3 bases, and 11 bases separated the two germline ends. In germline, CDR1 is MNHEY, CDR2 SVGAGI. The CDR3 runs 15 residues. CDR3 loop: CASSYSFGGDYGYTF. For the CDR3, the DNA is TGTGCCAGCAGTTACTCCTTCGGGGGGGACTATGGCTACACCTTC.

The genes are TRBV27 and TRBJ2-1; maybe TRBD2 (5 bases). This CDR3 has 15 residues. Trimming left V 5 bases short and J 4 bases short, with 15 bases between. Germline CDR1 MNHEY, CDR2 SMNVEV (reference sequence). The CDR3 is CASSGSRRVYNEQFF. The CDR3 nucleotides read TGTGCCAGCAGTGGGTCGCGGCGGGTTTACAATGAGCAGTTCTTC.

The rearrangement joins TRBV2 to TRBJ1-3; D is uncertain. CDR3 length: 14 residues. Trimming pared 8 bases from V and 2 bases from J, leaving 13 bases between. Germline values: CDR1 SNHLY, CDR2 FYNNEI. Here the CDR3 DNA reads TGTGCCAGCTCGGTTTTGGTGGCTGGAAACACCATATATTTT. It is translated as CASSVLVAGNTIYF.

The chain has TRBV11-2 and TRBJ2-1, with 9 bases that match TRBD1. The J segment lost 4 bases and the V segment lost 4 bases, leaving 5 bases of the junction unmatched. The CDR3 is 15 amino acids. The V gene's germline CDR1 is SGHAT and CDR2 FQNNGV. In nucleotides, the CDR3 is TGTGCCAGCAGCTCCGGGACAGGGAGGTACAATGAGCAGTTCTTC. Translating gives CASSSGTGRYNEQFF.

The CDR3 DNA reads as TGTGCCAGCCGACAGGGTTTAAAGGGAAACACCATATATTTT. Translation gives CASRQGLKGNTIYF. The V gene is TRBV5-6, the J gene TRBJ1-3; 7 nucleotides agree with TRBD1. V shed 7 bases and J 4 bases; nucleotides not matched to a gene: 8. This CDR3 is 14 amino acids long. Germline V gene sequence: CDR1 SGHDT, CDR2 YYEEEE.

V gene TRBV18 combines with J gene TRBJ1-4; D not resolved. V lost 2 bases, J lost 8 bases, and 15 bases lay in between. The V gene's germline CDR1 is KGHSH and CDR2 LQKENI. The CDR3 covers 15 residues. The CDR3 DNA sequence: TGTGCCAGCTCACCAAAAACAGAATATGGGGAAAAACTGTTTTTT. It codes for CASSPKTEYGEKLFF.

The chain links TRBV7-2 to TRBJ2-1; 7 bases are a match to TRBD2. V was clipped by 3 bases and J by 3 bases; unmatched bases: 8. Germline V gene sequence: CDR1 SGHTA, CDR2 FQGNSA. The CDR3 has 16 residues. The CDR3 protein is CASSLYGDYRYNEQFF. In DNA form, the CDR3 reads TGTGCCAGCAGCTTGTATGGGGACTACCGCTACAATGAGCAGTTCTTC.

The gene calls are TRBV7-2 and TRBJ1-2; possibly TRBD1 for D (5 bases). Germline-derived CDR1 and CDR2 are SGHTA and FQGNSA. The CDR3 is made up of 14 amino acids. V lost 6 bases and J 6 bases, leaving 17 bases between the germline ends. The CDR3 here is CASRPDSTGDGYTF. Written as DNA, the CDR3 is TGTGCCAGCAGGCCCGACAGCACGGGGGATGGCTACACCTTC.

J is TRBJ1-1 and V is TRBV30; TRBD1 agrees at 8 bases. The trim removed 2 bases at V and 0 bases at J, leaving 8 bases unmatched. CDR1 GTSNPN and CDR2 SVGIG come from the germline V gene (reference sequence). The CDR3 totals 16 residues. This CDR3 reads CAWSKWTGTMNTEAFF. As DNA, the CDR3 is TGTGCCTGGAGTAAATGGACAGGGACCATGAACACTGAAGCTTTCTTT.

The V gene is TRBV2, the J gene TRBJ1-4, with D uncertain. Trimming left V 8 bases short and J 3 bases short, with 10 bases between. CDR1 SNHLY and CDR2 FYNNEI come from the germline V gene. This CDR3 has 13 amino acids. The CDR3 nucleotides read TGTGCCAGCCTGAGGAGCTCTAATGAAAAACTGTTTTTT. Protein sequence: CASLRSSNEKLFF.

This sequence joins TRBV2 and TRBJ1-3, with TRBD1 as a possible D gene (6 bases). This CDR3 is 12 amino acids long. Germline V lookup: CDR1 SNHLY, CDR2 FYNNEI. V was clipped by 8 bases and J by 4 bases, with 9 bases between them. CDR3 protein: CASSGAGNTIYF. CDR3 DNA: TGTGCCAGCTCAGGGGCAGGAAACACCATATATTTT.

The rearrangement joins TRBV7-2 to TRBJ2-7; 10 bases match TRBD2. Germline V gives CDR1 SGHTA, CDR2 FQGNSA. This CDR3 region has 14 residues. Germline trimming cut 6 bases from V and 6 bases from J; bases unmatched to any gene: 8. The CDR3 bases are TGTGCCAGCAGGGTAGCGGGGGGAGGTGGCGAGCAGTACTTC. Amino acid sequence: CASRVAGGGGEQYF.

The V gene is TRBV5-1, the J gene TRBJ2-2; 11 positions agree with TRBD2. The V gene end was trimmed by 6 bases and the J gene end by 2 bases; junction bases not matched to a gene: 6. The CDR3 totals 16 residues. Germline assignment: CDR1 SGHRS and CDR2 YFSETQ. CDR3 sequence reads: CASNSGRAVNTGELFF. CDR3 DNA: TGCGCCAGCAATAGCGGGAGGGCCGTCAACACCGGGGAGCTGTTTTTT.

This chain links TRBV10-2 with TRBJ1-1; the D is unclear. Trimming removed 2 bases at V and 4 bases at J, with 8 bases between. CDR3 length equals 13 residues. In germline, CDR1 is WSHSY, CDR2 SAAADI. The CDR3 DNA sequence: TGCGCCAGCAGTGAGGTTCGGGGCACTGAAGCTTTCTTT. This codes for CASSEVRGTEAFF.

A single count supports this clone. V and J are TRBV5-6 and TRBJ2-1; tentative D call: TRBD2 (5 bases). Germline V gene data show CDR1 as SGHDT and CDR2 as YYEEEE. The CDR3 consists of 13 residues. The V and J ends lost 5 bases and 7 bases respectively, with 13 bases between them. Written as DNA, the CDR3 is TGTGCCAGCAGAACGGGAACTTGGAATGAGCAGTTCTTC. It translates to CASRTGTWNEQFF.

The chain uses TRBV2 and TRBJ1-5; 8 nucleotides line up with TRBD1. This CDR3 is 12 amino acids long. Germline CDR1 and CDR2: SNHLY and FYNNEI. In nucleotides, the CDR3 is TGTGCGAGTACAGGGGGGAATCAGCCCCAGCATTTT. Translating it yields CASTGGNQPQHF.

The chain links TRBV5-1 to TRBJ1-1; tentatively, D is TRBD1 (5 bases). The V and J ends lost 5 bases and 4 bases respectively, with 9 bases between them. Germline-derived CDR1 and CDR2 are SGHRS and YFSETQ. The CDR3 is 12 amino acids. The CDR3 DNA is TGCGCCAGCAGTCACCAGGGCACTGAAGCTTTCTTT. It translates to CASSHQGTEAFF.

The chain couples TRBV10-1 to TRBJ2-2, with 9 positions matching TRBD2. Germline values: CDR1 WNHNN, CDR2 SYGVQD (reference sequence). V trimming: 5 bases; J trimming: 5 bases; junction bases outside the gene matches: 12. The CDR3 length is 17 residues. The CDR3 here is CASSRIAGVTGTGELFF. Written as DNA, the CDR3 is TGCGCCAGCAGTAGAATAGCGGGAGTAACGGGGACCGGGGAGCTGTTTTTT.

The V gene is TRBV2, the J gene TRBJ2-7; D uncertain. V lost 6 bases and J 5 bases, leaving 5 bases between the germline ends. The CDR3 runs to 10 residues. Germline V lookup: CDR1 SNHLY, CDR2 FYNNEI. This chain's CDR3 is CASRRDEQYF. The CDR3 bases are TGTGCCAGCAGACGGGACGAGCAGTACTTC.

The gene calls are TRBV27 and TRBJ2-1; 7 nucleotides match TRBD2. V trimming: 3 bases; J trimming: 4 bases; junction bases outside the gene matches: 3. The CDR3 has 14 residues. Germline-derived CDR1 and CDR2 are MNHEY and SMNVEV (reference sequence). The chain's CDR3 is CASSFVGGYNEQFF. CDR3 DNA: TGTGCCAGCAGTTTCGTGGGGGGGTACAATGAGCAGTTCTTC.

The CDR3 DNA reads TGTGCCAGCAGGGGACAGCGCACAGATACGCAGTATTTT. Its protein is CASRGQRTDTQYF. The V gene is TRBV6-1, the J gene TRBJ2-3; 7 bases match TRBD1. J was trimmed by 1 base and V by 6 bases; bases with no gene match: 1. Germline assignment: CDR1 MNHNS and CDR2 SASEGT. The CDR3 spans 13 residues.

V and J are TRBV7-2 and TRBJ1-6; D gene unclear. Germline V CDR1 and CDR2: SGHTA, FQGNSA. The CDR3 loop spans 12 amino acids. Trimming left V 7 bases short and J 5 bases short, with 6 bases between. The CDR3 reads CASTVNNSPLHF. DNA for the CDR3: TGTGCCAGCACCGTAAATAATTCACCCCTCCACTTT.

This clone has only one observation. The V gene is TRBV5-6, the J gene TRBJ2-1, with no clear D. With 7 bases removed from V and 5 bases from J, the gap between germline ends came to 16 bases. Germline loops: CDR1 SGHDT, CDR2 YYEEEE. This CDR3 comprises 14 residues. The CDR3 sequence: CASALGPTNNEQFF. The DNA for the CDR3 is TGTGCCAGCGCCCTAGGTCCAACAAACAATGAGCAGTTCTTC.

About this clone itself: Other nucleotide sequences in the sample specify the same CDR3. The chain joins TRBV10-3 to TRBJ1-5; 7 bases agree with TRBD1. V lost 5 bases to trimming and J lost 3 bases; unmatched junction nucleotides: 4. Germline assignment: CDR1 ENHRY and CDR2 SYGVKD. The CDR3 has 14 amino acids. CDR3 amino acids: CAISPDRDNQPQHF. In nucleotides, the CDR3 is TGTGCCATCAGTCCTGACAGGGACAATCAGCCCCAGCATTTT.